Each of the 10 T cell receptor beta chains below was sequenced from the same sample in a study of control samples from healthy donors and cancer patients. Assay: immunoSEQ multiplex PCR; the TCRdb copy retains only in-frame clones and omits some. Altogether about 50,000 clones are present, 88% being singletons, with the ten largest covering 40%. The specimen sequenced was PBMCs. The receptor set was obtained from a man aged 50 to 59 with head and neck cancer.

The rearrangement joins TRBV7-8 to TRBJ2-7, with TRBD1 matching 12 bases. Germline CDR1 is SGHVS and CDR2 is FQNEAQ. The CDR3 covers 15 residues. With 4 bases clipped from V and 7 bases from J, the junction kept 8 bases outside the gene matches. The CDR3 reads CASSSPGQGAREQYF. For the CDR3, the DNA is TGTGCCAGCAGCTCGCCGGGACAGGGGGCGCGGGAGCAGTACTTC.

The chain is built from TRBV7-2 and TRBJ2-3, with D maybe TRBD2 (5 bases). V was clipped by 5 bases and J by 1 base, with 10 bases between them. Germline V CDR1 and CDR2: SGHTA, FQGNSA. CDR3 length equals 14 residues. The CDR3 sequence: CASSRDRGTDTQYF. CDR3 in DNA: TGTGCCAGCAGCCGGGATAGGGGCACAGATACGCAGTATTTT.

The CDR3: CASSHSKGGPLHF. The DNA of the CDR3 is TGTGCCAGCAGCCATTCCAAAGGGGGCCCCCTCCACTTT. V and J are TRBV14 and TRBJ1-6; 7 positions agree with TRBD1. Germline loops: CDR1 SGHDN, CDR2 FVKESK. The CDR3 consists of 13 residues. V dropped 3 bases and J dropped 13; count of bases not matched to a gene: 6.

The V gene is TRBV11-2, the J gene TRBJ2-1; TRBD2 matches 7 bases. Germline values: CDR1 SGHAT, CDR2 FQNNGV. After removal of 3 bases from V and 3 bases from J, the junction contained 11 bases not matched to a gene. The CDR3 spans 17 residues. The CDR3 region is CASSFRGGGGYYNEQFF. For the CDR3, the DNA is TGTGCCAGCAGCTTCCGAGGTGGGGGGGGATACTACAATGAGCAGTTCTTC. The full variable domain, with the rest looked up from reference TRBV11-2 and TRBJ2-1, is EAGVAQSPRYKIIEKRQSVAFWCNPISGHATLYWYQQILGQGPKLLIQFQNNGVVDDSQLPKDRFSAERLKGVDSTLKIQPAKLEDSAVYLCASSFRGGGGYYNEQFFGPGTRLTVL.

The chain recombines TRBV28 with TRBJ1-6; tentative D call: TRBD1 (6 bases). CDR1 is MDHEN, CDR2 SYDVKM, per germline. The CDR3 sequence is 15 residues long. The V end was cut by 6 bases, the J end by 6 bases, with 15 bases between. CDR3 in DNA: TGTGCCAGCAGACCCCGGGGGGCGGGTAATTCACCCCTCCACTTT. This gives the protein CASRPRGAGNSPLHF.

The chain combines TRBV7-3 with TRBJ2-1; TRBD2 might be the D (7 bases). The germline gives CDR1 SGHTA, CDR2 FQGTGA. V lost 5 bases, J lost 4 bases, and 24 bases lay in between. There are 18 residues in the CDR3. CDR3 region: CASSPGGPGLAVYNEQFF. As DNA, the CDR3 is TGTGCCAGCAGCCCGGGGGGCCCAGGTCTAGCGGTATACAATGAGCAGTTCTTC. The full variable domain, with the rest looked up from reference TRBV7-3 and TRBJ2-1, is GAGVSQTPSNKVTEKGKYVELRCDPISGHTALYWYRQSLGQGPEFLIYFQGTGAADDSGLPNDRFFAVRPEGSVSTLKIQRTERGDSAVYLCASSPGGPGLAVYNEQFFGPGTRLTVL.

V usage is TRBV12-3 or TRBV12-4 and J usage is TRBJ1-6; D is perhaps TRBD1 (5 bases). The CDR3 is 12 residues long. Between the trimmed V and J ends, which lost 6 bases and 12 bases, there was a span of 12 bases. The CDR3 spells CASRTRVVPLHF. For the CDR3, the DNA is TGTGCCAGCAGAACCAGGGTAGTACCCCTCCACTTT.

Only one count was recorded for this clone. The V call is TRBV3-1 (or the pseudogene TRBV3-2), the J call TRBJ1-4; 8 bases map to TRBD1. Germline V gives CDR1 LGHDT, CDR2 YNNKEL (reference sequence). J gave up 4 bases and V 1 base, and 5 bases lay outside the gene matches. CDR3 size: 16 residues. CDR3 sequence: CASSQGNRGGNEKLFF. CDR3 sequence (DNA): TGTGCCAGCAGCCAAGGTAACAGGGGGGGTAATGAAAAACTGTTTTTT.

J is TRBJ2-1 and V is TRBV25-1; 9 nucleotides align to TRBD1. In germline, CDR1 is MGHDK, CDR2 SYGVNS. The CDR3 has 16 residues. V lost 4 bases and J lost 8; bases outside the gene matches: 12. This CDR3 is CASSGIFGQGYYEQFF. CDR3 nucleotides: TGTGCCAGCAGTGGAATTTTCGGACAGGGGTATTATGAGCAGTTCTTC.

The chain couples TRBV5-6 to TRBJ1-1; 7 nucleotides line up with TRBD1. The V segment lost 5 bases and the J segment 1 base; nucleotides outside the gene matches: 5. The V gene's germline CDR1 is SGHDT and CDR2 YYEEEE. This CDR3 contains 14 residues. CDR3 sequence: CASRERTGNTEAFF. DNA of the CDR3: TGTGCCAGCAGGGAACGGACAGGGAACACTGAAGCTTTCTTT.